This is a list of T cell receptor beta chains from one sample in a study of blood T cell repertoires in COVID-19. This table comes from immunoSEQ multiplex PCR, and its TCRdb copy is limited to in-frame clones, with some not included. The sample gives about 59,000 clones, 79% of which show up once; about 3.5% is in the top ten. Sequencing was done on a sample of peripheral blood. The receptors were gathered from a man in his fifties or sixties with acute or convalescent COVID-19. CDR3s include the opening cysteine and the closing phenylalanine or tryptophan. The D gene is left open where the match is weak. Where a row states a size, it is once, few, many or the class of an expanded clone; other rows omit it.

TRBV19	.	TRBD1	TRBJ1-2	CASSIDRGLTYGYTF	TGTGCCAGTAGTATCGACAGGGGGCTCACCTATGGCTACACCTTC
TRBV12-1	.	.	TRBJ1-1	CASSFDAETRPAGTEAFF	TGTGCCAGCAGCTTTGATGCAGAGACCCGCCCGGCGGGCACTGAAGCTTTCTTT
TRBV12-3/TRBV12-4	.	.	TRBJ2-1	CASTLLLNEQFF	TGTGCCAGCACCCTTCTACTCAATGAGCAGTTCTTC
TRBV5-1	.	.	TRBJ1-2	CASSSNGDYGYTF	TGCGCCAGCAGCTCCAACGGGGACTATGGCTACACCTTC
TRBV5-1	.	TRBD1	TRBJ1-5	CASSLTGVQPQHF	TGCGCCAGCAGTTTAACAGGGGTTCAGCCCCAGCATTTT
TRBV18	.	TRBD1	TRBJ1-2	CASSPGTGKNYGYTF	TGTGCCAGCTCACCCGGGACAGGAAAGAACTATGGCTACACCTTC
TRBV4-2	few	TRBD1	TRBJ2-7	CASSRAGTGTYEQYF	TGTGCCAGCAGCCGGGCCGGGACAGGCACTTACGAGCAGTACTTC
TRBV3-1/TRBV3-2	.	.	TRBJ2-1	CASSQDPEGYNEQFF	TGTGCCAGCAGCCAAGACCCCGAGGGCTACAATGAGCAGTTCTTC
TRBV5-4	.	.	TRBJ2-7	CASSLPGAYEQYF	TGTGCCAGCAGCTTACCGGGTGCCTACGAGCAGTACTTC
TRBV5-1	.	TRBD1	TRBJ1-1	CASSPDRGSMNTEAFF	TGCGCCAGCAGCCCAGACAGGGGCAGCATGAACACTGAAGCTTTCTTT
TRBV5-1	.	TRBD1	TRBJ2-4	CASSETGRGDIQYF	TGCGCCAGCAGCGAGACAGGGAGAGGGGACATTCAGTACTTC
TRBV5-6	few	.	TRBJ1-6	CASSHGTYNSPLHF	TGTGCCAGCAGCCACGGGACTTATAATTCACCCCTCCACTTT
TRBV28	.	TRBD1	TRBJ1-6	CASSLPDRDNSPLHF	TGTGCCAGCAGTTTGCCGGACAGGGACAATTCACCCCTCCACTTT
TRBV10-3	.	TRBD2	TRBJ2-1	CAISEWLAGGSSYNEQFF	TGTGCCATCAGCGAATGGCTAGCGGGAGGGAGCTCCTACAATGAGCAGTTCTTC
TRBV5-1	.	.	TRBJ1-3	CASSLANSGNTIYF	TGCGCCAGCAGCTTGGCCAACTCTGGAAACACCATATATTTT
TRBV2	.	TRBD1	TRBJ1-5	CASRRDSWSQPQHF	TGTGCCAGCAGGAGGGACAGCTGGAGTCAGCCCCAGCATTTT
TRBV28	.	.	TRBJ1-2	CASTLRAINYGYTF	TGTGCCAGCACTCTCAGGGCGATCAACTATGGCTACACCTTC
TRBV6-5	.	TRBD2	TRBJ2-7	CASRRLTSGSYEQYF	TGTGCCAGCAGACGACTGACTAGCGGGAGTTACGAGCAGTACTTC
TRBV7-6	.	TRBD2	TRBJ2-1	CASSFSGTRGFNEQFF	TGTGCCAGCAGCTTCTCCGGGACTAGAGGTTTCAATGAGCAGTTCTTC
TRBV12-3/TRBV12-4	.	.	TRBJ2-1	CASRGDNLNEQFF	TGTGCCAGCAGGGGGGACAACCTCAATGAGCAGTTCTTC
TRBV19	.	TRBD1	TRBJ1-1	CASTPTGTGDEAFF	TGTGCCAGTACCCCGACCGGGACAGGGGATGAAGCTTTCTTT
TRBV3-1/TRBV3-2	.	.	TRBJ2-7	CASSRRLVYEQYF	TGTGCCAGCAGCCGGCGACTAGTATATGAGCAGTACTTC
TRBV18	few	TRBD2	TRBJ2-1	CASSPPNPGLAGGPRNEQFF	TGTGCCAGCTCACCACCGAATCCGGGACTAGCGGGAGGGCCGCGGAATGAGCAGTTCTTC
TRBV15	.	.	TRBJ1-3	CATSRDRGLDTIYF	TGTGCCACCAGCAGAGATCGGGGTCTCGACACCATATATTTT
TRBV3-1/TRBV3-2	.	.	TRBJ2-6	CASSRTAGANVLTF	TGTGCCAGCAGCAGGACAGCTGGGGCCAACGTCCTGACTTTC
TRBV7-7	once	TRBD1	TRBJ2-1	CASSPGTGVEQFF	TGTGCCAGCAGCCCAGGGACAGGGGTTGAGCAGTTCTTC
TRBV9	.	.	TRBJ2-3	CASSGDRLYTDTQYF	TGTGCCAGCAGCGGAGACCGACTCTACACAGATACGCAGTATTTT
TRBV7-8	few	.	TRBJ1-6	CASSLEGAFSSYNSPLHF	TGTGCCAGCAGCTTAGAAGGGGCCTTTAGCTCCTATAATTCACCCCTCCACTTT
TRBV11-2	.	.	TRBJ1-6	CASSLGRRISIYNSPLHF	TGTGCCAGCAGCTTAGGTCGCCGAATCTCTATCTATAATTCACCCCTCCACTTT